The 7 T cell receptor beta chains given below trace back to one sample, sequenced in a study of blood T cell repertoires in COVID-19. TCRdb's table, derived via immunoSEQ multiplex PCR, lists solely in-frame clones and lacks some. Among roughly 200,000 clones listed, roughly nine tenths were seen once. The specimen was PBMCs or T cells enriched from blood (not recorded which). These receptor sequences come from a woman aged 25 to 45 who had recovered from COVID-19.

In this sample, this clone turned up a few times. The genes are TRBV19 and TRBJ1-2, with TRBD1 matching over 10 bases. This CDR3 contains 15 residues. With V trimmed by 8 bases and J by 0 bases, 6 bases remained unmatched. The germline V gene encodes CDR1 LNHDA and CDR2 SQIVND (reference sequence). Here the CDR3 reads CASHRDRGTNYGYTF. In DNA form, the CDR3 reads TGTGCCAGTCACCGGGACAGGGGAACTAACTATGGCTACACCTTC.

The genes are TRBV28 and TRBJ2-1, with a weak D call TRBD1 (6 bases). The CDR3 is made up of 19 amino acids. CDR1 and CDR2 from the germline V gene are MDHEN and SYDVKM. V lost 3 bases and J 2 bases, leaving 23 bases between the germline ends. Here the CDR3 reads CASSFYFGWMDRTYNEQFF. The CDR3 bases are TGTGCCAGCAGTTTTTATTTTGGATGGATGGACAGAACCTACAATGAGCAGTTCTTC.

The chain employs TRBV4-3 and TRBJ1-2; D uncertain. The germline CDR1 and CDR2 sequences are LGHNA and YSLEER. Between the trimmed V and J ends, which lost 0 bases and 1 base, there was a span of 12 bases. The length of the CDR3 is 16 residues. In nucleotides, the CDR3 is TGCGCCAGCAGCCAAGATCGTAGCCCTTTTAACTATGGCTACACCTTC. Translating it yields CASSQDRSPFNYGYTF.

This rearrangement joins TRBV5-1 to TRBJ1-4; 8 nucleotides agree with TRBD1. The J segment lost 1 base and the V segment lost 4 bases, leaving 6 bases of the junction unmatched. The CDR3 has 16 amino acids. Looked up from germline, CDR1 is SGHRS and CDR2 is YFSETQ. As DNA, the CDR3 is TGCGCCAGCAGCCTTACAGGGGGAGGAACTAATGAAAAACTGTTTTTT. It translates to CASSLTGGGTNEKLFF.

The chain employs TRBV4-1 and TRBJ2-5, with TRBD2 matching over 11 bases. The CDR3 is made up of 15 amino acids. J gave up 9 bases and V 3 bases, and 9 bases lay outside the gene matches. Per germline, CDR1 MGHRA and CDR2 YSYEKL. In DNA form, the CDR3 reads TGCGCCAGCAGCCAGGTTAGCGGGGGGGCCGAGGCCCAGTACTTC. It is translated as CASSQVSGGAEAQYF.

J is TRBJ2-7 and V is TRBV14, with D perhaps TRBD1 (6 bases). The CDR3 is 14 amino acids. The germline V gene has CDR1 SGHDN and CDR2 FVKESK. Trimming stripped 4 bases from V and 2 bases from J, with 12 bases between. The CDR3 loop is CASSRRGSAYEQYF. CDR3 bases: TGTGCCAGCAGCCGCAGGGGCTCCGCCTACGAGCAGTACTTC.

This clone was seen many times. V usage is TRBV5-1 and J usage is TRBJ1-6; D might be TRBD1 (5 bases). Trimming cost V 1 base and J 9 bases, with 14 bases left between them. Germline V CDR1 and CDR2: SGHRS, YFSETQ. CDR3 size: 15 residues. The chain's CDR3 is CASSLIQGSLSPLHF. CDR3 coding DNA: TGCGCCAGCAGCTTGATCCAGGGATCTCTTTCACCCCTCCACTTT.